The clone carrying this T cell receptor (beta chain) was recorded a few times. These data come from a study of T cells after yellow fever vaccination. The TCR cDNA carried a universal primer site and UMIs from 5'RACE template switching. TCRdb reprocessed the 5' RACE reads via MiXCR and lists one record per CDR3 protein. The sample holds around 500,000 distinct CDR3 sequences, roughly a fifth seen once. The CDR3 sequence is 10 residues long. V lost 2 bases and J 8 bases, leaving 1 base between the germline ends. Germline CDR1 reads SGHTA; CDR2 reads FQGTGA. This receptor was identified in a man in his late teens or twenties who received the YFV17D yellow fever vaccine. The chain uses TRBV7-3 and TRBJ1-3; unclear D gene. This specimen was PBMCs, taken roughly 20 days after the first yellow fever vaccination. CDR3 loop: CASSLYTIYF. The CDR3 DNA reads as TGTGCCAGCAGCTTATACACCATATATTTT.